This entry concerns a single T cell receptor beta chain. The CDR3 runs 15 residues. Germline CDR1 reads SGHDN; CDR2 reads FVKESK. V was clipped by 4 bases and J by 9 bases, with 22 bases between them. This record comes from a study of OX40 agonist ivuxolimab in advanced cancers. Study as a whole: Dose-escalation patients were diagnosed with hepatocellular carcinoma, melanoma, renal cell cancer or head and neck cancer. Three patients showed partial responses: one hepatocellular carcinoma and two cutaneous melanoma cases.

The repertoire was sequenced with immunoSEQ multiplex PCR; TCRdb's copy has only in-frame clones and lacks some. The sample has under 20,000 clones, 70% to 85% seen once. This clonotype originated in an adult with an advanced solid tumor such as melanoma, head and neck, liver or kidney cancer. The rearrangement joins TRBV14 to TRBJ2-7, with D perhaps TRBD2 (5 bases). This material consisted of CD4+ or CD8+ T cells sorted from blood, taken in a trial of the OX40 agonist ivuxolimab. The CDR3 reads CASSRPAERGYVQYF. In nucleotides, the CDR3 is TGTGCCAGCAGCCGACCGGCAGAGAGAGGGTATGTGCAGTACTTC. Drawing the rest from reference TRBV14 and TRBJ2-7, the complete variable domain is EAGVTQFPSHSVIEKGQTVTLRCDPISGHDNLYWYRRVMGKEIKFLLHFVKESKQDESGMPNNRFLAERTGGTYSTLKVQPAELEDSGVYFCASSRPAERGYVQYFGPGTRLTVT.